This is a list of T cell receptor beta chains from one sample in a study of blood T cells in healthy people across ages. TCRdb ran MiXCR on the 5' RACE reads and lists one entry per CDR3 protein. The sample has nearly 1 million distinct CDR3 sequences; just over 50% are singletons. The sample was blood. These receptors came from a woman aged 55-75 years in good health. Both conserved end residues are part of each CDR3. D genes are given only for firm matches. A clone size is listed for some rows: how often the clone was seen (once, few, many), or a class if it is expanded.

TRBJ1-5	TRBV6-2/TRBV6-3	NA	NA	CATKPQGQDQPQHF	TGTGCCACTAAGCCTCAGGGGCAAGATCAGCCCCAGCATTTT
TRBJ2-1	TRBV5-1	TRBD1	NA	CASSWTGNLGARRNEQFF	TGCGCCAGCAGCTGGACAGGGAATTTGGGTGCCAGGCGGAATGAGCAGTTCTTC
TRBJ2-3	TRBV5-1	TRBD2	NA	CASKVAGGLRDTQYF	TGCGCCAGCAAGGTAGCGGGAGGCTTGCGAGATACGCAGTATTTT
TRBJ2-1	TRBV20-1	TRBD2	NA	CSARGGGVGEQFF	TGCAGTGCTAGAGGGGGAGGGGTAGGTGAGCAGTTCTTC
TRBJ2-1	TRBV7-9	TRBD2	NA	CASSLFPGLAGAYLYNEQFF	TGTGCCAGCAGCTTATTCCCCGGACTAGCGGGAGCCTACCTCTACAATGAGCAGTTCTTC
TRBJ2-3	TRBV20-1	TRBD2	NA	CSARDREGLLTDTQYF	TGCAGTGCTAGAGATAGGGAGGGTCTCCTCACAGATACGCAGTATTTT
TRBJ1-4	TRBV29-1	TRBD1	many	CSVVEGAGEKLFF	TGCAGCGTTGTTGAGGGGGCAGGGGAAAAACTGTTTTTT
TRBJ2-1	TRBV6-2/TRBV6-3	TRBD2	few	CASGTSGFYNEQFF	TGTGCCAGCGGGACTAGCGGGTTTTACAATGAGCAGTTCTTC
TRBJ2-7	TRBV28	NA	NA	CASSGVYQGSGAYRPYEQYF	TGTGCCAGCAGTGGGGTTTATCAGGGATCGGGCGCCTATCGACCCTACGAGCAGTACTTC
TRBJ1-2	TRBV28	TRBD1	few	CASSSGDRAGFNYGYTF	TGTGCCAGCAGTTCGGGGGACAGGGCTGGTTTTAACTATGGCTACACCTTC
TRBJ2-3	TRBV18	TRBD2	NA	CASSAGGPDYTDTQYF	TGTGCCAGCTCAGCGGGAGGGCCAGATTACACAGATACGCAGTATTTT
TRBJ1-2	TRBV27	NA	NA	CASSLFGGGYGYTF	TGTGCCAGCAGTTTATTTGGGGGAGGATATGGCTACACCTTC
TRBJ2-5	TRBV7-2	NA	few	CASSYPGKTQYF	TGTGCCAGCAGCTACCCGGGGAAGACCCAGTACTTC
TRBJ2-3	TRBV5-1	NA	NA	CASSLDKARGDTQYF	TGCGCCAGCAGCTTGGACAAAGCCCGCGGAGATACGCAGTATTTT
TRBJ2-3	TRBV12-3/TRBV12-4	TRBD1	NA	CASSLGQGTDTRYF	TGTGCCAGCAGTTTAGGCCAGGGGACAGATACGCGGTATTTT
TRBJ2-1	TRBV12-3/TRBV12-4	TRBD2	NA	CASSRKRDLSRDEQFF	TGTGCCAGCAGCCGAAAGCGGGATTTGAGTCGGGATGAGCAGTTCTTC
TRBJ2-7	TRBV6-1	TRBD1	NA	CASRDRGHSYEQYF	TGTGCCAGCAGGGACAGGGGCCACTCCTACGAGCAGTACTTC
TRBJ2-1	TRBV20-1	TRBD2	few	CSATTAGGDNEQFF	TGCAGTGCCACAACTGCGGGAGGGGATAATGAGCAGTTCTTC
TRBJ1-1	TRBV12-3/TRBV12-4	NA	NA	CASRVQGGNTEAFF	TGTGCCAGCAGAGTTCAGGGAGGGAACACTGAAGCTTTCTTT
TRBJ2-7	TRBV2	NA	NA	CAGKGAAGKTYEQYF	TGTGCCGGCAAGGGGGCTGCGGGAAAAACCTACGAGCAGTACTTC
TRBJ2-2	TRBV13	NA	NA	CASSFRGLNTGELFF	TGTGCCAGCAGCTTTAGAGGCTTGAACACCGGGGAGCTGTTTTTT
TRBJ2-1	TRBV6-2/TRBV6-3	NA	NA	CASRTGGSSSGNEQFF	TGTGCCAGCAGGACCGGGGGTTCATCATCAGGCAATGAGCAGTTCTTC
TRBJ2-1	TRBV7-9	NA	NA	CASSPIGEQFF	TGTGCCAGCAGCCCCATTGGGGAGCAGTTCTTC
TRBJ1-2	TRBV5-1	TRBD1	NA	CASSYDRVTSLNYGYTF	TGCGCCAGCAGCTACGACAGGGTAACTAGCCTTAACTATGGCTACACCTTC
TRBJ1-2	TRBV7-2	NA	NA	CASSLSGPGPGGYTF	TGTGCCAGCAGCTTATCGGGACCAGGGCCGGGTGGCTACACCTTC
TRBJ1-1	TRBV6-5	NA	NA	CASNIYPGLSTEAFF	TGTGCCAGCAATATCTACCCGGGGCTAAGCACTGAAGCTTTCTTT
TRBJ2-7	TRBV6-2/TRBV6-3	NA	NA	CASSPPGLLYF	TGTGCCAGCAGTCCACCGGGACTTCTGTACTTC
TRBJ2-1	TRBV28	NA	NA	CASRAPAGPKYEQFF	TGTGCCAGCAGGGCGCCGGCGGGCCCCAAGTATGAGCAGTTCTTC
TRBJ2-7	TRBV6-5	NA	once	CASSYSRTIGSHEQYF	TGTGCCAGCAGTTACTCGAGGACTATCGGCTCCCACGAGCAGTACTTC
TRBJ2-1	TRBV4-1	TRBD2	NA	CASSQGLVPSGIDEQFF	TGCGCCAGCAGCCAAGGTTTGGTTCCTAGCGGGATAGATGAGCAGTTCTTC
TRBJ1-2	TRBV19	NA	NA	CASSIVEDYGYTF	TGTGCCAGTAGTATTGTAGAGGACTATGGCTACACCTTC
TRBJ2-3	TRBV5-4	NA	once	CASSVDRSQDTQYF	TGTGCCAGCAGCGTGGACCGCTCACAGGATACGCAGTATTTT
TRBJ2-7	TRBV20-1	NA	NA	CSARGPGADSSYEQYF	TGCAGTGCTAGGGGGCCGGGGGCGGACAGCTCCTACGAGCAGTACTTC
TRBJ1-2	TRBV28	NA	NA	CASTSAEGGRGYTF	TGTGCCAGCACTTCTGCGGAGGGCGGTAGGGGCTACACCTTC
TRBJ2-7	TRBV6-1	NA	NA	CVSSRRTDSYEQYF	TGTGTCAGCAGCAGAAGGACTGATTCATACGAGCAGTACTTC
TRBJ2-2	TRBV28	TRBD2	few	CASGLAAQNTGELFF	TGTGCCAGCGGACTAGCGGCGCAGAACACCGGGGAGCTGTTTTTT
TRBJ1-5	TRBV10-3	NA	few	CAISESPDQPQHF	TGTGCCATCAGTGAATCCCCGGATCAGCCCCAGCATTTT
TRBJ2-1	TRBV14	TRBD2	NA	CASIPTNIAGEVQFF	TGTGCCAGCATCCCAACCAATATAGCGGGAGAGGTGCAGTTCTTC
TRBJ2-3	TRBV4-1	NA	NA	CASSQGVAFTADTQYF	TGCGCCAGCAGCCAGGGGGTTGCGTTCACCGCAGATACGCAGTATTTT
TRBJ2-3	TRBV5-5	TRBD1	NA	CASSWEQGMGTDTQYF	TGTGCCAGCAGCTGGGAACAGGGGATGGGCACAGATACGCAGTATTTT
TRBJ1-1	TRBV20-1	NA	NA	CGATSGGADTEAFF	TGCGGTGCTACCTCCGGGGGGGCGGACACTGAAGCTTTCTTT
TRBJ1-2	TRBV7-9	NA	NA	CASSPGQLPNYGYTF	TGTGCCAGCAGCCCAGGACAGCTACCGAACTATGGCTACACCTTC
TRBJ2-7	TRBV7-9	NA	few	CASSPNLGTDYEQYF	TGTGCCAGTAGTCCAAATCTCGGGACGGACTACGAGCAGTACTTC
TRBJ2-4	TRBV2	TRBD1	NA	CAGHSQGVGKNIQYF	TGTGCCGGACACTCGCAGGGGGTCGGCAAAAACATTCAGTACTTC
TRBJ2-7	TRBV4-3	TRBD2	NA	CASSQVPLPATSGRVTYEQYF	TGCGCCAGCAGCCAGGTCCCCCTCCCAGCGACTAGCGGGAGGGTAACCTACGAGCAGTACTTC